This TCR beta chain was sequenced for a study of post-analysis software for immune sequencing data. TCR beta cDNA libraries included unique molecular identifiers. T cells numbering about 0.85 to 11 million yielded roughly 0.5 million cDNA molecules. TCRdb called the PCR reads again in MiXCR, with one record for every CDR3 protein. The sample has approximately 770,000 distinct CDR3 sequences, under 60% seen once. This clonotype was seen more than once but under ten times. The source is a girl aged 5 to 17 with multiple sclerosis. The sequenced sample consisted of blood.

The CDR3 here is CASSLQGFHEQYF. DNA for the CDR3: TGCGCCAGCAGCTTGCAGGGGTTCCACGAGCAGTACTTC. The chain carries TRBV5-1 and TRBJ2-7; the D gene is possibly TRBD1 (6 bases). V lost 1 base and J 5 bases, leaving 10 bases between the germline ends. The CDR3 runs to 13 residues. CDR1 is SGHRS, CDR2 YFSETQ, per germline.